The 16 T cell receptor beta chains below all came from one sample that was sequenced in a study of cytomegalovirus exposure and HLA in healthy donors. PCR was performed using 60 Vbeta and 13 Jbeta primers. Sequencing was performed with immunoSEQ multiplex PCR; in TCRdb, only in-frame clones are kept and a portion is missing. The table records about 180,000 clones, 75% to 85% of them present only once. The sequencing sample was made of PBMCs. These receptors came from a woman in her sixties in good health and CMV-seropositive.

The gene calls are TRBV5-1 and TRBJ1-3; no definite D call. The CDR3 consists of 14 residues. V lost 0 bases, J lost 2 bases, and 6 bases lay in between. Germline CDR1 SGHRS, CDR2 YFSETQ. CDR3 in amino acids: CASSLGSTGNTIYF. In nucleotides, the CDR3 is TGCGCCAGCAGCTTGGGTTCTACTGGAAACACCATATATTTT.

CDR3 sequence (DNA): TGTGCCAGCTCACCGCTACAGGGAGAGTATAATTCACCCCTCCACTTT. This encodes CASSPLQGEYNSPLHF. The chain links TRBV18 to TRBJ1-6, with a possible D match to TRBD1 (6 bases). Per the germline V gene, CDR1 is KGHSH and CDR2 is LQKENI. The V end was cut by 3 bases, the J end by 4 bases, with 13 bases between. The CDR3 contains 16 residues.

This chain uses TRBV18 with TRBJ2-5, with D maybe TRBD1 (5 bases). The CDR3 has 15 residues. Per germline, CDR1 KGHSH and CDR2 LQKENI. Trimming removed 3 bases at V and 4 bases at J, with 15 bases between. The CDR3 here is CASSPRVGPIETQYF. The CDR3 DNA is TGTGCCAGCTCACCGCGTGTGGGGCCCATAGAGACCCAGTACTTC.

The rearrangement uses TRBV10-3 and TRBJ2-7; TRBD1 agrees at 8 bases. There are 13 residues in the CDR3. The ends lost 7 bases at V and 1 base at J; junction bases unmatched: 3. Per the germline V gene, CDR1 is ENHRY and CDR2 is SYGVKD. CDR3: CAITRQGSYEQYF. CDR3 bases: TGTGCCATCACTCGACAGGGGTCCTACGAGCAGTACTTC.

This clone showed up just a few times. This chain joins TRBV7-2 and TRBJ2-2, with 7 bases identical to TRBD2. This CDR3 has 14 amino acids. The germline V gene has CDR1 SGHTA and CDR2 FQGNSA. The V segment lost 5 bases and the J segment 8 bases; nucleotides outside the gene matches: 8. This CDR3 reads CASSATGLVGELFF. Here the CDR3 DNA reads TGTGCCAGCAGCGCAACCGGACTAGTAGGGGAGCTGTTTTTT.

This chain links TRBV27 with TRBJ1-3; D is unclear. This CDR3 contains 16 residues. Trimming stripped 4 bases from V and 5 bases from J, with 18 bases between. Looked up from germline, CDR1 is MNHEY and CDR2 is SMNVEV (reference sequence). CDR3 residues: CASSSPREGTRNTIYF. The CDR3 nucleotides are TGTGCCAGCAGTTCTCCGCGGGAGGGAACCAGAAACACCATATATTTT.

The chain's CDR3 is CASSLINSGVEQYF. CDR3 DNA: TGTGCCAGCAGTTTAATCAACTCAGGGGTCGAGCAGTACTTC. The rearrangement joins TRBV28 to TRBJ2-7, with D tentatively TRBD1 (6 bases). Germline V lookup: CDR1 MDHEN, CDR2 SYDVKM. V gave up 2 bases and J gave up 6 bases, with 14 bases separating them. The CDR3 contains 14 residues.

This chain joins TRBV30 and TRBJ2-7, with a possible D match to TRBD1 (5 bases). Germline lookup yields CDR1 GTSNPN and CDR2 SVGIG (reference sequence). V lost 2 bases and J 3 bases, leaving 14 bases between the germline ends. This CDR3 contains 14 residues. The CDR3 bases are TGTGCCTGGAGTATTCCAGGGTTAAACTACGAGCAGTACTTC. Translation gives CAWSIPGLNYEQYF.

The chain uses TRBV7-3 and TRBJ2-7, with D perhaps TRBD1 (6 bases). From germline, CDR1 is SGHTA and CDR2 FQGTGA. The V end lost 3 bases, the J end lost 0 bases, and 12 bases lay between the germline ends. This CDR3 region has 15 residues. The CDR3 bases are TGTGCCAGCAGCTTGCTACAGGGCGGCTCCTACGAGCAGTACTTC. It specifies CASSLLQGGSYEQYF.

This chain joins TRBV30 and TRBJ2-6; TRBD2 matches at 9 bases. CDR3 size: 16 residues. The ends lost 0 bases at V and 3 bases at J; junction bases unmatched: 3. CDR1 is GTSNPN, CDR2 SVGIG, per germline (reference sequence). The CDR3 DNA reads TGTGCCTGGAGTGTAGCGGGAGGAATTGGGGCCAACGTCCTGACTTTC. This gives the protein CAWSVAGGIGANVLTF.

The CDR3 is CASSQEELYYGYTF. CDR3 bases: TGCGCCAGCAGCCAAGAGGAGCTCTACTATGGCTACACCTTC. The chain links TRBV4-1 to TRBJ1-2; D is undetermined. The germline V gene has CDR1 MGHRA and CDR2 YSYEKL. Trimming pared 0 bases from V and 3 bases from J, leaving 8 bases between. CDR3 size: 14 residues.

The rearrangement uses TRBV19 and TRBJ2-4, with TRBD2 matching over 7 bases. The CDR3 length is 12 residues. The V segment lost 7 bases and the J segment 7 bases; nucleotides outside the gene matches: 4. Germline V gene lookup returns CDR1 LNHDA and CDR2 SQIVND (reference sequence). CDR3 bases: TGTGCCAGTATTGGCGGGAGCAACATTCAGTACTTC. The encoded protein is CASIGGSNIQYF. Filled out from reference TRBV19 and TRBJ2-4, the complete variable domain reads DGGITQSPKYLFRKEGQNVTLSCEQNLNHDAMYWYRQDPGQGLRLIYYSQIVNDFQKGDIAEGYSVSREKKESFPLTVTSAQKNPTAFYLCASIGGSNIQYFGAGTRLSVL.

This chain connects TRBV15 to TRBJ2-5; the D gene is possibly TRBD2 (6 bases). V shed 3 bases and J shed 5 bases, with 25 bases lying between them. The V gene's germline CDR1 is LNHNV and CDR2 YYDKDF (reference sequence). This CDR3 comprises 18 residues. The CDR3 bases are TGTGCCACCAGCAGGACTCTAATGGGGGGTAGTGATTCCGAGACCCAGTACTTC. It encodes CATSRTLMGGSDSETQYF. Full variable domain (missing parts from reference TRBV15 and TRBJ2-5): DAMVIQNPRYQVTQFGKPVTLSCSQTLNHNVMYWYQQKSSQAPKLLFHYYDKDFNNEADTPDNFQSRRPNTSFCFLDIRSPGLGDTAMYLCATSRTLMGGSDSETQYFGPGTRLLVL.

The chain is built from TRBV7-2 and TRBJ2-7, with a possible D match to TRBD2 (6 bases). Germline V CDR1 and CDR2: SGHTA, FQGNSA. Trimming removed 3 bases at V and 3 bases at J, with 9 bases between. CDR3 size: 13 residues. In DNA form, the CDR3 reads TGTGCCAGCAGCTTTGGACTATACTACGAGCAGTACTTC. It translates to CASSFGLYYEQYF.

The J gene is TRBJ1-5, the V gene TRBV28, with D possibly TRBD1 on 5 matching bases. The V end lost 2 bases, the J end lost 1 base, and 9 bases lay between the germline ends. Germline CDR1 MDHEN, CDR2 SYDVKM. There are 15 residues in the CDR3. CDR3 DNA sequence: TGTGCCAGCAGTTTAGTGCAGGGCAGCAATCAGCCCCAGCATTTT. It encodes CASSLVQGSNQPQHF.

The chain employs TRBV28 and TRBJ2-7; 11 nucleotides agree with TRBD2. V gave up 6 bases and J gave up 3 bases; unmatched junction bases: 7. This CDR3 has 15 residues. Germline-derived CDR1 and CDR2 are MDHEN and SYDVKM. DNA of the CDR3: TGTGCCAGCAGACGGCTAGCGGGAGGTATCTACGAGCAGTACTTC. It translates to CASRRLAGGIYEQYF. Together with reference TRBV28 and TRBJ2-7, the CDR3 gives the full variable domain: DVKVTQSSRYLVKRTGEKVFLECVQDMDHENMFWYRQDPGLGLRLIYFSYDVKMKEKGDIPEGYSVSREKKERFSLILESASTNQTSMYLCASRRLAGGIYEQYFGPGTRLTVT.